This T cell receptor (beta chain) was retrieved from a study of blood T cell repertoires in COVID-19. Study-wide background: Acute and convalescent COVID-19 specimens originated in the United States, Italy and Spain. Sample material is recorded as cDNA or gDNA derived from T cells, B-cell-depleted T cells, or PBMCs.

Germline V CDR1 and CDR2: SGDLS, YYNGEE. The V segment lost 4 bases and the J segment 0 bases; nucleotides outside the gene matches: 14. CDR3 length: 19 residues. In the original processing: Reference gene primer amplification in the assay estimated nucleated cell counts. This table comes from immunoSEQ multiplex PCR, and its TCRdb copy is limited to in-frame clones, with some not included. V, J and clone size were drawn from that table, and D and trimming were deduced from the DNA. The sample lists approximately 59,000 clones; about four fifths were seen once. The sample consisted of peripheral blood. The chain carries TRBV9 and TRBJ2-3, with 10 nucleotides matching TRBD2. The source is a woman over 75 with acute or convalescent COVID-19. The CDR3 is CASSPQRGGLVVSTDTQYF. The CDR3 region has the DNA TGTGCCAGCAGCCCCCAGCGGGGGGGCTTGGTTGTGAGCACAGATACGCAGTATTTT.